The sample holds many counts of the clone carrying this TCR beta chain. The target antigen is unknown. Germline V gene lookup returns CDR1 MGHDK and CDR2 SYGVNS. Trimming cost V 4 bases and J 4 bases; bases outside gene matches: 13. The CDR3 loop spans 17 amino acids. This entry is derived from a study of regulatory T cells in long-lasting Graves disease. Overall study results and limits: Persistent disease favored TRBV28, TRBJ1-2 and TRBJ2-5.

Time point noted: newly diagnosed GD, antithyroid drugs for less than 3 months. TCR sequences were obtained from RNA taken from PBMCs. The authors built TCR beta libraries using iRepertoire HTBI primers and Arm-PCR of CDR3 regions. TCRdb ran MiXCR on the multiplex PCR reads and lists one entry per CDR3 protein. The sample shows 530,000 or so distinct CDR3 sequences, roughly 13% of them seen only once. The sample was also linked to a second study, of T cells in Graves' hyperthyroidism and ophthalmopathy.

The V gene is TRBV25-1, the J gene TRBJ1-1, with 9 bases that match TRBD1. The receptor was derived from a man under 40 with Graves disease. The specimen was peripheral blood mononuclear cells (PBMCs), collected at new diagnosis, from a patient treated with antithyroid drugs. CDR3 DNA sequence: TGTGCCAGCAGTGCGTTCGGGACAGGGCTCAAGGGCACTGAAGCTTTCTTT. This translates into CASSAFGTGLKGTEAFF.